What follows describes a single TCR beta chain. Its antigen is currently unknown. The sample holds other DNA sequences that translate to the same CDR3. The sample comes from a study of shared clonotypes between healthy human individuals. Study outcomes and limitations: With few donors, the genetic and exposure-history diversity represented was limited.

For unsorted PBMC, about 290 ng DNA per replicate equaled tens of thousands of T cell genomes. With ten immunoSEQ deep assay plates, unsorted PBMC DNA underwent sequencing. Some clones are missing from TCRdb's copy, which holds only in-frame ones; the method was immunoSEQ multiplex PCR. The sample has about 490,000 clones; 75% to 85% are singletons. Each sample came from a Caucasian adult donor living in Nashville, Tennessee. The sample comprised PBMCs. The TCR was taken from a woman in her thirties or forties in good health. Some clones in this sample may be carry-over from other donors' samples.

The CDR3 nucleotides are TGTGCCAGCAGCTTAGGGGGGATATCCTACGAGCAGTACTTC. Translating it yields CASSLGGISYEQYF. The chain combines TRBV7-9 with TRBJ2-7; D assignment may be TRBD1 or TRBD2 (5 bases each). CDR3 length equals 14 residues. The germline V gene encodes CDR1 SEHNR and CDR2 FQNEAQ (reference sequence). V was pared by 1 base and J by 1 base, with 8 bases between.